This TCR beta chain was identified during a study of CXCR3-negative and CXCR3-positive naive CD8 T cells (dated by TCRdb to between 2018 and 2020). The study in broad terms: Approximately 130 million TRB reads were obtained in total, roughly 1.5 +/- 0.3 million reads per library. Data from roughly eleven donors, pooled across two independent experiments, went into the diversity and physicochemical repertoire analyses. TRBV-TRBJ cluster analysis included naive subsets from a handful of donors and memory cells from 3 donors.

For each CD8+ T cell subset, flow sorting was done in triplicate, and around 300,000 cells per subset went directly into RLT lysis buffer. Peripheral blood mononuclear cells were isolated from buffy coats by standard density gradient centrifugation. Total RNA was extracted from sorted cells using an RNeasy Mini Kit. The data were produced on a NextSeq 550. The Human TCR Profiling Kit (MiLaboratory) was used to make UMI-labeled 5' RACE TRB cDNA libraries. cDNA synthesis used the entire amount of extracted RNA, and PCR amplification then used the entire amount of cDNA produced. Libraries were prepared in parallel with an identical number of PCR cycles. The original pipeline was this. About 53,000 +/- 9,400 unique UMI-labeled TRB cDNA molecules per library were extracted with MIGEC and MiXCR, with at least two reads per UMI required. An average of approximately 40,000 +/- 10,000 functional in-frame TRB CDR3 nucleotide clonotypes without stop codons was found per library. After downsampling to 5000 UMI-labeled TRB molecules per sample, diversity metrics, including normalized Shannon-Wiener and Chao1, were computed in VDJtools. VDJtools computed clonotype-size-weighted physicochemical properties of the central five CDR3 residues: interaction energy, strength, volume and Kidera factor 4. After the reads were reprocessed by TCRdb, one entry was made per CDR3 protein sequence, with no DNA. TCRdb's processing, not the authors', yielded these V and J calls. In this sample's table one finds tens of thousands of distinct CDR3 sequences. About a quarter of the sample lies in the top ten.

Comment on this clonotype: Its antigen target is currently unknown.

Study-wide conclusions, independent of this receptor: Because surface CD5, which has been linked to self-reactivity in mice, was comparable between naive subsets, TCR interaction strength was also inferred from TRB CDR3 physicochemical properties. Freshly isolated PBMCs were used for most assays because CXCR3 expression partially decreased after cryopreservation. Naive CXCR3-negative and CXCR3-positive cells from the same donor showed similar TRBV-TRBJ usage, whereas memory cells showed distinct patterns. Both naive subsets had comparably high repertoire diversity, while memory CD8+ T cells had much lower repertoire diversity.

What was sequenced was memory CD8+ T cells from blood. Sample cell subset or site, as interpreted from the label and publication: conventional CD8+ memory T cells (TMEM), sorted as controls. This receptor was identified in a human donor in good health. Some clones in this sample may be carry-over from other donors' samples.

The CDR3 in this case is CSARAMDPLTLRNTIYF. The receptor chain draws on TRBV20-1 and TRBJ1-3; with no DNA, the TCRdb D assignment of TRBD1 cannot be verified. From the cysteine up to the phenylalanine, the CDR3 has a length of 17 residues. DNA is not recorded here. CDR1 DFQATT and CDR2 SNEGSKA are derived from the germline V gene (reference sequence).